The clone carrying this TCR beta chain showed up just once. Its antigen is still unknown. The data stem from a study of CD8+ T cells in alopecia areata. Whole-study results and caveats: TCR sharing across patients was less clear than in mice, possibly HLA-related. Higher clonality and more expanded CD8+ clones appeared in lesional than normal scalp. Among the cells sequenced in scalp samples are also the resident alphabeta T cells of normal skin.

Extraction of RNA preceded its reverse transcription into cDNA, which served as the sequencing template. Generated by immunoSEQ multiplex PCR, the TCRdb table keeps only in-frame clones and is missing some. The sample gives some 170,000 clones, 67% of which show up once; 11% is in the top ten. From alopecia areata patients, lesional scalp punch biopsies and peripheral blood were collected. From germline, CDR1 is GTSNPN and CDR2 SVGIG (reference sequence). The CDR3 loop spans 14 amino acids. V dropped 4 bases and J dropped 4 bases, with 16 bases sitting between them. V gene TRBV30 combines with J gene TRBJ2-5, with D possibly being TRBD2 (5 bases). The TCR was taken from a human donor with alopecia areata. The sequencing here drew on CD8+ T cells sorted from blood, taken at week 0. The CDR3 DNA reads TGTGCCTGGACGGGATTAGTTGGTGTAGAGACCCAGTACTTC. It is translated as CAWTGLVGVETQYF.